Listed below are T cell receptor beta chains from one sample, sequenced in a study of T cell changes during pregnancy in multiple sclerosis. Clones were sequenced by immunoSEQ multiplex PCR, and TCRdb holds only the in-frame ones, with some missing. Altogether roughly 110,000 clones are present, roughly nine tenths being singletons, with the ten largest covering about 1.6%. The specimen was peripheral blood, collected before pregnancy. The receptors come from a female donor with multiple sclerosis, enrolled in a pregnancy study. The CDR3 runs from the conserved cysteine through the conserved F or W. D genes are given only for firm matches. Clone size, where shown, is once, few, many, or a class for clones that have expanded.

clone size,J gene,D gene,V gene,CDR3 protein,CDR3 DNA
.,TRBJ2-1,TRBD1,TRBV29-1,CSAREGQGVQRDLFF,TGCAGCGCTCGCGAGGGACAGGGGGTTCAGCGGGATTTGTTCTTC
.,TRBJ1-6,.,TRBV6-5,CASSYSRTGTNSPLHF,TGTGCCAGCAGTTACTCCCGGACGGGAACTAATTCACCCCTCCACTTT
.,TRBJ2-1,.,TRBV6-1,CASSWARGEQFF,TGTGCCAGCAGTTGGGCTAGGGGCGAGCAGTTCTTC
.,TRBJ2-1,.,TRBV15,CATSRPGGQFEQFF,TGTGCCACCAGCAGACCCGGGGGACAGTTTGAGCAGTTCTTC
.,TRBJ1-1,.,TRBV7-2,CASSRPNDGGTEAFF,TGTGCCAGCAGCCGACCTAACGACGGAGGCACTGAAGCTTTCTTT
.,TRBJ2-5,TRBD1,TRBV5-1,CASSWMGQGQETQYF,TGCGCCAGCAGCTGGATGGGACAGGGGCAAGAGACCCAGTACTTC
.,TRBJ1-3,TRBD1,TRBV14,CASRPRQGGNTIYF,TGTGCCAGCAGACCTAGACAGGGAGGAAACACCATATATTTT
.,TRBJ1-5,TRBD1,TRBV7-8,CASSSGGTQPQHF,TGTGCCAGCAGTTCAGGGGGTACGCAGCCCCAGCATTTT
.,TRBJ1-4,TRBD1,TRBV7-2,CASSLRGTGNEKLFF,TGTGCCAGCAGCTTAAGGGGGACAGGGAATGAAAAACTGTTTTTT
once,TRBJ1-5,.,TRBV12-2,CASRRRRGSNQPQHF,TGTGCAAGTCGCCGACGCAGGGGGAGCAATCAGCCCCAGCATTTT
.,TRBJ1-6,.,TRBV7-2,CASSMSGRGPLHF,TGTGCCAGCAGCATGTCAGGGCGTGGACCCCTCCACTTT
once,TRBJ2-5,TRBD2,TRBV7-2,CASSRTLLAGGRETQYF,TGTGCCAGCAGCCGGACACTACTAGCGGGAGGGCGTGAGACCCAGTACTTC
.,TRBJ1-1,.,TRBV19,CASSIDPGSNTEAFF,TGTGCCAGTAGTATTGATCCGGGTTCGAACACTGAAGCTTTCTTT
.,TRBJ2-5,.,TRBV7-9,CASSLASSPKETQYF,TGTGCCAGCAGCTTAGCTTCTAGCCCGAAAGAGACCCAGTACTTC
.,TRBJ1-6,.,TRBV2,CASSVPPESSYNSPLHF,TGTGCCAGCAGTGTGCCCCCGGAGAGCTCCTATAATTCACCCCTCCACTTT
.,TRBJ2-2,.,TRBV7-3,CASSLGLPNTGELFF,TGTGCCAGCAGCTTGGGGCTACCGAACACCGGGGAGCTGTTTTTT
.,TRBJ2-5,TRBD1,TRBV18,CASSPGQGTQYF,TGTGCCAGCTCACCGGGACAGGGGACCCAGTACTTC
few,TRBJ2-7,.,TRBV7-9,CASSLVPDWNYEQYF,TGTGCCAGCAGCTTAGTCCCGGACTGGAACTACGAGCAGTACTTC
.,TRBJ2-5,.,TRBV13,CASSPAGGETQYF,TGTGCCAGCAGCCCTGCCGGGGGAGAGACCCAGTACTTC
.,TRBJ2-4,.,TRBV7-9,CASSQGQSGEDIQYF,TGTGCCAGCAGCCAGGGGCAATCTGGAGAGGACATTCAGTACTTC
.,TRBJ2-7,TRBD2,TRBV7-2,CASSLTGIFSGRPYEQYF,TGTGCCAGCAGCTTAACCGGGATCTTTAGCGGGAGACCCTACGAGCAGTACTTC
.,TRBJ2-1,TRBD2,TRBV5-1,CASSPLTRAGGLDEQFF,TGCGCCAGCAGCCCACTGACTAGAGCGGGGGGGCTCGATGAGCAGTTCTTC
.,TRBJ1-4,TRBD1,TRBV7-2,CASSLGPGTGGGKLFF,TGTGCCAGCAGCTTAGGACCCGGGACAGGAGGGGGAAAACTGTTTTTT
.,TRBJ2-3,.,TRBV29-1,CSVAEMGPSDTQYF,TGCAGCGTTGCGGAGATGGGTCCCTCAGATACGCAGTATTTT
.,TRBJ2-7,TRBD1,TRBV11-3,CASSPYWDRSTYEQYF,TGTGCCAGCAGCCCCTACTGGGACAGGAGTACCTACGAGCAGTACTTC
few,TRBJ1-6,TRBD1,TRBV6-6,CAGGQGNSPLHF,TGTGCGGGGGGACAGGGGAATTCACCCCTCCACTTT
.,TRBJ2-3,TRBD1,TRBV5-4,CASSSDRDLEDTQYF,TGTGCCAGCAGTTCGGACAGGGACTTAGAAGATACGCAGTATTTT
.,TRBJ1-1,.,TRBV13,CASSLQGVGADTEAFF,TGTGCCAGCAGCTTACAGGGTGTTGGGGCGGACACTGAAGCTTTCTTT
.,TRBJ2-5,.,TRBV9,CASSVAGQETQYF,TGTGCCAGCAGCGTAGCAGGGCAGGAGACCCAGTACTTC
once,TRBJ2-2,TRBD1,TRBV7-9,CASSGTGVTGELFF,TGTGCCAGCAGCGGGACAGGGGTGACCGGGGAGCTGTTTTTT
.,TRBJ2-1,TRBD2,TRBV7-2,CASSLGISGGGPDEQFF,TGTGCCAGCAGCTTAGGAATTTCGGGGGGGGGCCCTGATGAGCAGTTCTTC
.,TRBJ2-6,.,TRBV27,CASSYLAGANVLTF,TGTGCCAGCAGTTACTTAGCAGGGGCCAACGTCCTGACTTTC
.,TRBJ1-3,.,TRBV25-1,CASSDWGAGNTIYF,TGTGCCAGCAGTGATTGGGGAGCTGGAAACACCATATATTTT
.,TRBJ1-6,.,TRBV5-1,CASSLGQRGSPLHF,TGCGCCAGCAGCTTGGGGCAGAGAGGCTCACCCCTCCACTTT
.,TRBJ2-1,.,TRBV7-8,CASSFARGNEQFF,TGTGCCAGCAGCTTCGCTAGGGGCAATGAGCAGTTCTTC
.,TRBJ1-2,.,TRBV28,CASRRYGYTF,TGTGCCAGCAGGCGCTATGGCTACACCTTC
.,TRBJ2-2,TRBD2,TRBV18,CASSPGLAARFSGELFF,TGTGCCAGCTCCCCCGGACTAGCAGCCCGATTTTCTGGGGAGCTGTTTTTT